One sample yielded the 22 T cell receptor beta chains listed below, sequenced in a study of cytomegalovirus exposure and HLA in healthy donors. PCR amplification relied on 60 Vbeta primers (plus 13 Jbeta primers). The method was immunoSEQ multiplex PCR; TCRdb's version includes in-frame clones alone and lacks a portion of them. In the table there are some 150,000 clones, roughly 60% of which are singletons. The sequencing input was PBMCs. Receptors were obtained from a man aged 40-49 years in good health and CMV-seronegative.

V is TRBV6-5 and J is TRBJ2-7; 8 positions agree with TRBD2. Germline CDR1 is MNHEY and CDR2 is SVGAGI. This CDR3 contains 15 residues. V shed 6 bases, J shed 2 bases, and the junction held 9 bases outside the gene matches. The CDR3 reads CASSSGGAATYEQYF. CDR3 sequence (DNA): TGTGCCAGCAGCTCGGGGGGGGCAGCTACCTACGAGCAGTACTTC.

This clone was detected only a few times. The chain is built from TRBV2 and TRBJ1-4, with 8 bases identical to TRBD1. Germline-derived CDR1 and CDR2 are SNHLY and FYNNEI. Trimming removed 6 bases from V and 7 bases from J; junction bases left unmatched: 7. This CDR3 comprises 14 residues. The CDR3 DNA sequence: TGTGCCAGCAGCCGGACAGGGATCGGTGAAAAACTGTTTTTT. Translation gives CASSRTGIGEKLFF.

V and J are TRBV28 and TRBJ2-3; D is possibly TRBD2 (5 bases). The V and J ends lost 5 bases and 5 bases respectively, with 14 bases between them. The germline V gene has CDR1 MDHEN and CDR2 SYDVKM. The CDR3 is made up of 14 amino acids. The CDR3 sequence is CASSPRTGIDTQYF. As DNA, the CDR3 is TGTGCCAGCAGTCCCCGGACGGGGATAGATACGCAGTATTTT.

The rearrangement links TRBV7-2 to TRBJ2-1; 7 bases fit TRBD2. CDR1 is SGHTA and CDR2 is FQGNSA in the germline V gene. This CDR3 region has 15 residues. J lost 3 bases, V lost 0 bases, and 2 bases had no gene match. In nucleotides, the CDR3 is TGTGCCAGCAGCTTAGCGCCTAGCGGCTACAATGAGCAGTTCTTC. The encoded protein is CASSLAPSGYNEQFF.

The chain links TRBV7-9 to TRBJ2-1; 8 nucleotides agree with TRBD2. The germline gives CDR1 SEHNR, CDR2 FQNEAQ (reference sequence). The V and J ends lost 4 bases and 7 bases, in that order; junction bases with no gene match: 12. This CDR3 is 16 amino acids long. The CDR3 loop is CASSYLGLGGGNEQFF. The CDR3 nucleotides are TGTGCCAGCAGCTACCTGGGACTAGGAGGGGGGAATGAGCAGTTCTTC. The full variable domain, rest sourced from reference TRBV7-9 and TRBJ2-1, is DTGVSQNPRHKITKRGQNVTFRCDPISEHNRLYWYRQTLGQGPEFLTYFQNEAQLEKSRLLSDRFSAERPKGSFSTLEIQRTEQGDSAMYLCASSYLGLGGGNEQFFGPGTRLTVL.

The V call is TRBV7-3, the J call TRBJ2-3; TRBD2 matches at 13 bases. Germline trimming cut 5 bases from V and 4 bases from J; bases unmatched to any gene: 6. The CDR3 loop spans 16 amino acids. Germline CDR1 is SGHTA and CDR2 is FQGTGA. The CDR3 nucleotides are TGTGCCAGCAGCCCCGGACTAGCGGGAGCCGCAGATACGCAGTATTTT. Encoded protein: CASSPGLAGAADTQYF. The full variable domain, its missing parts supplied by reference TRBV7-3 and TRBJ2-3, is GAGVSQTPSNKVTEKGKYVELRCDPISGHTALYWYRQSLGQGPEFLIYFQGTGAADDSGLPNDRFFAVRPEGSVSTLKIQRTERGDSAVYLCASSPGLAGAADTQYFGPGTRLTVL.

The gene calls are TRBV27 and TRBJ2-5; D perhaps matches TRBD2 (6 bases). CDR1 is MNHEY and CDR2 is SMNVEV in the germline V gene (reference sequence). The V and J ends lost 5 bases and 11 bases respectively, with 21 bases between them. The CDR3 extends over 14 amino acids. The CDR3 sequence is CASSAPGLFYKQYF. CDR3 coding DNA: TGTGCCAGCAGTGCACCGGGACTCTTCTACAAGCAGTACTTC.

The table lists this clone with a few counts. The CDR3 sequence is CASSPFGGVGTDTQYF. The DNA of the CDR3 is TGTGCCAGCAGCCCCTTCGGGGGGGTAGGCACAGATACGCAGTATTTT. V usage is TRBV9 and J usage is TRBJ2-3, with TRBD2 matching over 8 bases. CDR1 and CDR2 from the germline V gene are SGDLS and YYNGEE. This CDR3 has 16 amino acids. The V segment lost 4 bases and the J segment 1 base; nucleotides outside the gene matches: 8.

This chain connects TRBV6-6 to TRBJ2-7, with 8 positions matching TRBD1. With V trimmed by 5 bases and J by 0 bases, 6 bases remained unmatched. The CDR3 loop spans 15 amino acids. Germline loops: CDR1 MNHNY, CDR2 SVGAGI (reference sequence). The CDR3 bases are TGTGCCAGCAGTGATGACAGGGGTGCCTCCTACGAGCAGTACTTC. Its protein product is CASSDDRGASYEQYF.

This chain uses TRBV6-6 with TRBJ2-7, with D perhaps matching TRBD1 (6 bases). Germline lookup yields CDR1 MNHNY and CDR2 SVGAGI (reference sequence). CDR3 size: 15 residues. The V end was cut by 5 bases, the J end by 2 bases, with 16 bases between. CDR3 protein: CASSDQGGYTYEQYF. Written as DNA, the CDR3 is TGTGCCAGCAGTGACCAAGGGGGTTATACCTACGAGCAGTACTTC.

The chain combines TRBV9 with TRBJ2-2; 8 bases align to TRBD1. V was clipped by 7 bases and J by 6 bases; unmatched bases: 14. Germline V gene lookup returns CDR1 SGDLS and CDR2 YYNGEE. The CDR3 loop spans 16 amino acids. CDR3 in DNA: TGTGCCAGCTCTCCCCGACAGGGGAGAGCAGCCGGGGAGCTGTTTTTT. Amino acids: CASSPRQGRAAGELFF. The full variable domain, completed using reference TRBV9 and TRBJ2-2, is DSGVTQTPKHLITATGQRVTLRCSPRSGDLSVYWYQQSLDQGLQFLIQYYNGEERAKGNILERFSAQQFPDLHSELNLSSLELGDSALYFCASSPRQGRAAGELFFGEGSRLTVL.

V and J are TRBV7-2 and TRBJ1-5, with unresolved D. This CDR3 spans 14 amino acids. In germline, CDR1 is SGHTA, CDR2 FQGNSA. V shed 7 bases and J shed 0 bases, with 10 bases lying between them. The CDR3 sequence: CASTSYGSNQPQHF. For the CDR3, the DNA is TGTGCCAGCACCTCGTACGGTAGCAATCAGCCCCAGCATTTT.

The chain couples TRBV6-1 to TRBJ2-3, with 8 nucleotides matching TRBD1. Germline-derived CDR1 and CDR2 are MNHNS and SASEGT. The CDR3 is 14 amino acids. After removal of 7 bases from V and 4 bases from J, the junction contained 7 bases not matched to a gene. CDR3 protein: CASNRGQGSDTQYF. In DNA, the CDR3 is TGTGCCAGCAACAGAGGACAGGGCTCAGATACGCAGTATTTT.

The V gene is TRBV29-1, the J gene TRBJ2-7; possibly TRBD2 for D (6 bases). The CDR3 has 12 residues. V shed 5 bases and J shed 3 bases, with 11 bases lying between them. Germline V gives CDR1 SQVTM, CDR2 ANQGSEA. The CDR3 bases are TGCAGCGTTTCCGGGGACTTCTACGAGCAGTACTTC. This codes for CSVSGDFYEQYF.

V usage is TRBV19 and J usage is TRBJ2-1; 8 bases align to TRBD2. From germline, CDR1 is LNHDA and CDR2 SQIVND (reference sequence). V shed 6 bases and J 7 bases; nucleotides not matched to a gene: 8. This CDR3 has 14 residues. CDR3 DNA: TGTGCCAGTAGGGGCCGGGGGGGCCTAAATGAGCAGTTCTTC. It specifies CASRGRGGLNEQFF. Combining the CDR3 with reference TRBV19 and TRBJ2-1 gives the whole variable domain DGGITQSPKYLFRKEGQNVTLSCEQNLNHDAMYWYRQDPGQGLRLIYYSQIVNDFQKGDIAEGYSVSREKKESFPLTVTSAQKNPTAFYLCASRGRGGLNEQFFGPGTRLTVL.

This clone showed up just a few times. The gene calls are TRBV27 and TRBJ2-5, with D maybe TRBD1 (6 bases). Trimming pared 3 bases from V and 3 bases from J, leaving 14 bases between. This CDR3 spans 15 amino acids. Germline V CDR1 and CDR2: MNHEY, SMNVEV (reference sequence). In nucleotides, the CDR3 is TGTGCCAGCAGTTTGGCCCTGAACAGGGAAGAGACCCAGTACTTC. Amino acids: CASSLALNREETQYF.

This clone has only one observation. Other nucleotide sequences from this sample produce the same CDR3. The chain combines TRBV6-1 with TRBJ2-5, with a tentative D call TRBD1 (5 bases). Germline V CDR1 and CDR2: MNHNS, SASEGT. Between the trimmed V and J ends, which lost 7 bases and 8 bases, there was a span of 17 bases. The CDR3 spans 13 residues. The CDR3 DNA follows: TGTGCCAGCATCCAGGGTGTTTGGGAAACCCAGTACTTC. It specifies CASIQGVWETQYF.

This chain connects TRBV7-2 to TRBJ2-5; 10 bases line up with TRBD2. Germline trimming cut 5 bases from V and 4 bases from J; bases unmatched to any gene: 10. CDR3 length equals 16 residues. Germline loops: CDR1 SGHTA, CDR2 FQGNSA. CDR3 DNA sequence: TGTGCCAGCAGCCTCAGAAAACTAGCGGGGTTAGAGACCCAGTACTTC. As protein: CASSLRKLAGLETQYF.

The chain combines TRBV27 with TRBJ1-5; 7 nucleotides agree with TRBD1. This CDR3 has 16 amino acids. Germline values: CDR1 MNHEY, CDR2 SMNVEV (reference sequence). Trimming cost V 0 bases and J 4 bases; bases outside gene matches: 6. The DNA of the CDR3 is TGTGCCAGCAGTTTATCGAGCCAGGGGGGTAATCAGCCCCAGCATTTT. The encoded protein is CASSLSSQGGNQPQHF.

V gene TRBV19 combines with J gene TRBJ1-1; no clear D. CDR1 and CDR2 from the germline V gene are LNHDA and SQIVND (reference sequence). The CDR3 runs to 15 residues. Trimming left V 3 bases short and J 4 bases short, with 15 bases between. The CDR3 region has the DNA TGTGCCAGTAGTATGAGAGGGCGGTCGGCCACTGAAGCTTTCTTT. Its protein is CASSMRGRSATEAFF.

This sequence joins TRBV27 and TRBJ1-1; D unresolved. CDR3 length: 14 amino acids. The germline V and J ends were trimmed by 2 bases and 7 bases, with 14 bases remaining between them. Per the germline V gene, CDR1 is MNHEY and CDR2 is SMNVEV (reference sequence). The DNA for the CDR3 is TGTGCCAGCAGTTTACCGGGTCCTAAAGGTGAAGCTTTCTTT. Translated: CASSLPGPKGEAFF.

This clone was observed a handful of times. The gene calls are TRBV30 and TRBJ2-7; 16 bases match TRBD2. The CDR3 covers 18 residues. Unmatched junction bases numbered 11, after V lost 1 base and J lost 5 bases. The germline CDR1 and CDR2 sequences are GTSNPN and SVGIG (reference sequence). CDR3 protein: CAWSDDGTSGRGSDEQYF. CDR3 nucleotide sequence: TGTGCCTGGAGTGACGATGGGACTAGCGGGAGGGGTTCGGACGAGCAGTACTTC. The full variable domain, in which reference TRBV30 and TRBJ2-7 provide the parts outside the CDR3, is SQTIHQWPATLVQPVGSPLSLECTVEGTSNPNLYWYRQAAGRGLQLLFYSVGIGQISSEVPQNLSASRPQDRQFILSSKKLLLSDSGFYLCAWSDDGTSGRGSDEQYFGPGTRLTVT.